Presented here are 7 T cell receptor beta chains from one specimen sequenced in a study of CD8+CD57+ T cells in acquired aplastic anemia. CDR3 and TCR beta VDJ profiling relied on genomic DNA as the template. TCRdb reanalysed the reads using MiXCR and keeps one entry per CDR3 protein. The table has some 290,000 distinct CDR3 sequences, approximately 56% seen once; the top ten hold less than 10%. The source material was sorted CD4+, CD8+, or CD8+CD57+ T cells (not recorded which) from PBMCs. The receptors stem from a human donor with severe aplastic anemia or a healthy control (not recorded which).

This rearrangement joins TRBV24-1 to TRBJ1-1; TRBD1 matches at 7 bases. J gave up 2 bases and V 2 bases, and 4 bases lay outside the gene matches. This CDR3 comprises 15 residues. The germline CDR1 and CDR2 sequences are KGHDR and SFDVKD. The CDR3 sequence is CATSDYGTVNTEAFF. The DNA for the CDR3 is TGTGCCACCAGTGATTACGGGACAGTAAACACTGAAGCTTTCTTT.

There are many counts of this clonotype. V is TRBV12-3 or TRBV12-4 and J is TRBJ1-3, with 8 nucleotides matching TRBD1. This CDR3 is 15 amino acids long. V dropped 6 bases and J dropped 5; count of bases not matched to a gene: 9. Here the CDR3 reads CASSSPGTGRNTIYF. The CDR3 nucleotides read TGTGCCAGCAGCTCCCCCGGGACAGGACGAAACACCATATATTTT.

The chain has TRBV7-2 and TRBJ2-3, with D possibly TRBD2 on 5 matching bases. The CDR3 sequence is 13 residues long. V shed 2 bases and J shed 5 bases, with 8 bases lying between them. Germline CDR1 reads SGHTA; CDR2 reads FQGNSA. CDR3 nucleotides: TGTGCCAGCAGCTTACTAGCAAAAGATACGCAGTATTTT. Protein product: CASSLLAKDTQYF.

About this clonotype itself: With a much larger clone just one base away, this may be a read error. J is TRBJ1-1 and V is TRBV4-3, with D perhaps TRBD1 (5 bases). Germline V gene data show CDR1 as LGHNA and CDR2 as YSLEER. The CDR3 totals 15 residues. Deletions cut 0 bases from V and 2 bases from J, with 10 bases between. The CDR3 loop is CASSQEWRGNTEAFF. As DNA, the CDR3 is TGCGCCAGCAGCCAAGAATGGAGGGGAAACACTGAAGCTTTCTTT.

This clonotype was seen repeatedly, ten times or more. The chain joins TRBV18 to TRBJ2-5; possible D gene TRBD2, 6 bases. The V and J ends lost 0 bases and 5 bases respectively, with 10 bases between them. The germline gives CDR1 KGHSH, CDR2 LQKENI. The CDR3 consists of 14 residues. CDR3 bases: TGTGCCAGCTCACCACCGAGCGGGTACGAGACCCAGTACTTC. Translated, it gives CASSPPSGYETQYF. Together with reference TRBV18 and TRBJ2-5, the CDR3 gives the full variable domain: NAGVMQNPRHLVRRRGQEARLRCSPMKGHSHVYWYRQLPEEGLKFMVYLQKENIIDESGMPKERFSAEFPKEGPSILRIQQVVRGDSAAYFCASSPPSGYETQYFGPGTRLLVL.

Regarding this clonotype: A much larger clone differs by one base, so this may be a read error. The rearrangement links TRBV7-2 to TRBJ2-5; the D gene could be TRBD1 or TRBD2 (5 bases each). The germline CDR1 and CDR2 sequences are SGHTA and FQGNSA. V lost 8 bases and J lost 4, with 20 bases in between. This CDR3 spans 15 amino acids. The CDR3 nucleotides read TGTGCCAGCTCACCACGGGACGGACATGGAGAGACCCAGTACTTC. Residues: CASSPRDGHGETQYF. The full variable domain, in which reference TRBV7-2 and TRBJ2-5 provide the parts outside the CDR3, is GAGVSQSPSNKVTEKGKDVELRCDPISGHTALYWYRQSLGQGLEFLIYFQGNSAPDKSGLPSDRFSAERTGGSVSTLTIQRTQQEDSAVYLCASSPRDGHGETQYFGPGTRLLVL.

The chain uses TRBV19 and TRBJ2-3, with D tentatively TRBD1 (5 bases). Germline lookup yields CDR1 LNHDA and CDR2 SQIVND (reference sequence). Trimming removed 2 bases from V and 2 bases from J, with 8 bases in between. The CDR3 runs 14 residues. For the CDR3, the DNA is TGTGCCAGTAGTATATTAGGGGACACAGATACGCAGTATTTT. Its protein is CASSILGDTDTQYF. Using reference TRBV19 and TRBJ2-3 for the parts outside the CDR3, the full variable domain is DGGITQSPKYLFRKEGQNVTLSCEQNLNHDAMYWYRQDPGQGLRLIYYSQIVNDFQKGDIAEGYSVSREKKESFPLTVTSAQKNPTAFYLCASSILGDTDTQYFGPGTRLTVL.